Included here is one T cell receptor (beta chain) sequence, with context. This receptor's antigen is unknown. No much larger clone exists at a distance of one base, and base qualities are not known. TCRbeta CDR3 regions were amplified from genomic DNA using the immunoSEQ Assay, a bias-controlled multiplex PCR. In the original analysis: The number of nucleated cells in each sample was estimated from the amplification of reference gene primers within the assay. To quantify the absolute abundance of each unique TCRbeta CDR3 rearrangement, sequence reads were collapsed and filtered. For each sample, productive Simpson clonality was calculated by taking the square root of Simpson's diversity index across productive rearrangements. Not all clones reach the TCRdb copy of this immuneACCESS table, which keeps in-frame sequences only. Checked studies attribute under half of the gap to unresolved V genes and leave the rest unexplained. The V and J calls and clone size are taken from that table; D and trimming were inferred from the DNA. The sample table contains about 200,000 clones; only one count was recorded for 65% to 90% of them. 3.5% to 4% of the sample is taken by the ten largest.

The CDR3 holds 15 amino acids from the cysteine to the phenylalanine. The CDR3 DNA has 45 bases and is translated from base 1. For CDR1 and CDR2, the germline V gene lists SGDLS and YYNGEE. The junction shows trimming of 4 bases on V and 3 bases on J, and the gene matches do not reach 6 bases of it. The data were taken from a study of blood T cell repertoires in COVID-19 (TCRdb year 2020). General notes on the study: Samples from collaborators originated in the United States, Italy and Spain and spanned both the acute and convalescent phases of COVID-19. The prospective study material was composed of cDNA or gDNA derived from T cells, B-cell-depleted T cells, or PBMCs. Subjects who had been exposed to COVID-19, were actively infected with it, or had recovered from it provided the deeply sampled blood TCRbeta repertoires that made up the dataset. The repertoires were released in a freely available public database meant as a resource for research on the immune response to SARS-CoV-2. Samples came from the ongoing ImmuneRACE study (first 160 participants) plus 1,254 subjects from 6 global collaborators. The sample metadata nearly always contained a de-identified subject ID, COVID-19 status, age in years and sex. Where available, HLA class I and class II types were obtained from metadata supplied by the sample provider rather than from assay-based typing.

Results the study describes overall, beyond this receptor: The quantity of clinical and demographic metadata differed by source and by participant and was supplied without curation.

Participants in the prospective study were aged 18 to 89 years, lived in under 30 United States geographic areas, and enrolled through a virtual design. To assign participants to cohorts, the prospective study relied on clinical history that participants themselves reported in a screening survey and a study questionnaire. Each participant in the prospective study had whole blood, serum and a nasopharyngeal or oropharyngeal swab collected by mobile phlebotomists. Additional blood draws and questionnaires over an approximately 2-month period could optionally be provided by prospective study participants. Blood samples from the prospective study were shipped frozen or at room temperature prior to DNA extraction.

The specimen was PBMCs or T cells enriched from blood (not recorded which). This chain is built from TRBV9 and TRBJ2-7; 11 middle bases align to TRBD1. The sequence derives from a woman in her 40s with acute COVID-19. The CDR3 amino acid sequence is: CASSRWGQGDYEQYF. The nucleotide sequence reads as follows: TGTGCCAGCAGCCGATGGGGACAGGGGGACTACGAGCAGTACTTC.